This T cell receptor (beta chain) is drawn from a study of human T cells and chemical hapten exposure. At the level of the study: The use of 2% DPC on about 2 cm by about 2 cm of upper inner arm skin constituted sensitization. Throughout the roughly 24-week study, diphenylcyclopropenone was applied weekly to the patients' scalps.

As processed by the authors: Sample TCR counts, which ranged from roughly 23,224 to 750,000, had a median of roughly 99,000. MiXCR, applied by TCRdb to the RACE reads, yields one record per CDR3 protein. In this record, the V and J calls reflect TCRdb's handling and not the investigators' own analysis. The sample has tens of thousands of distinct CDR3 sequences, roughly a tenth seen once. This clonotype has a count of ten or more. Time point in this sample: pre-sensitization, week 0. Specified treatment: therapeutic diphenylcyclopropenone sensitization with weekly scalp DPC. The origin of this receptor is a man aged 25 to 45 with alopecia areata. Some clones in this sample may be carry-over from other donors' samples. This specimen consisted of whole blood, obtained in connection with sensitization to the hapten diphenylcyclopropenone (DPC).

CDR3 sequence reads: CASSQRTGATGNTIYF. The CDR3 bases are TGTGCCAGCAGCCAGCGGACAGGGGCGACTGGAAACACCATATATTTT. This sequence joins TRBV3-1 and TRBJ1-3; 9 bases agree with TRBD1. Germline V gene data show CDR1 as LGHDT and CDR2 as YNNKEL (reference sequence). The CDR3 consists of 16 residues. The V gene end was trimmed by 3 bases and the J gene end by 2 bases; junction bases not matched to a gene: 5.